A selection of T cell receptor beta chains follows, all from one sample in a study of blood T cell repertoires in COVID-19. Here immunoSEQ multiplex PCR was the method, and the copy in TCRdb shows in-frame clones only, minus some. This sample has about 230,000 clones; 70% to 85% occur once, and the top ten carry 1.4%. The source material was peripheral blood. The receptors stem from a woman in her 40s who had recovered from COVID-19. Each CDR3 is given with its conserved first and last residue. The D gene is left open where the match is weak. Rows give clone size only sometimes, using once, few, many, or a class for an expanded clone.

v_gene: TRBV19
d_gene: -
abundance: -
len: 15
j_gene: TRBJ1-1
CDR3aa: CASSIGRGARTEAFF
CDR3nt: TGTGCCAGTAGTATCGGGCGGGGGGCGCGGACTGAAGCTTTCTTT

v_gene: TRBV20-1
d_gene: -
abundance: -
len: 13
j_gene: TRBJ1-2
CDR3aa: CSASLVSNWGYTF
CDR3nt: TGCAGTGCTAGTCTTGTGTCTAACTGGGGCTACACCTTC

v_gene: TRBV15
d_gene: -
abundance: -
len: 15
j_gene: TRBJ2-3
CDR3aa: CATSRGEGGTDTQYF
CDR3nt: TGTGCCACCAGCAGAGGAGAGGGGGGCACAGATACGCAGTATTTT

v_gene: TRBV6-2/TRBV6-3
d_gene: TRBD2
abundance: few
len: 17
j_gene: TRBJ2-2
CDR3aa: CASSYQVWEGNTGELFF
CDR3nt: TGTGCCAGCAGTTACCAAGTCTGGGAGGGGAACACCGGGGAGCTGTTTTTT

v_gene: TRBV3-1/TRBV3-2
d_gene: TRBD2
abundance: -
len: 15
j_gene: TRBJ2-5
CDR3aa: CASSQAGGPQETQYF
CDR3nt: TGTGCCAGCAGCCAAGCGGGGGGGCCCCAAGAGACCCAGTACTTC

v_gene: TRBV9
d_gene: -
abundance: -
len: 18
j_gene: TRBJ1-2
CDR3aa: CASSTHSMRTGGADGYTF
CDR3nt: TGTGCCAGCAGCACACACTCCATGCGCACGGGGGGCGCGGATGGCTACACCTTC

v_gene: TRBV14
d_gene: -
abundance: -
len: 13
j_gene: TRBJ1-4
CDR3aa: CASSPRHYEKLFF
CDR3nt: TGTGCCAGCAGCCCCAGACATTACGAAAAACTGTTTTTT

v_gene: TRBV19
d_gene: TRBD1
abundance: -
len: 16
j_gene: TRBJ1-5
CDR3aa: CASSNQGGGGNQPQHF
CDR3nt: TGTGCCAGTAGTAATCAGGGGGGTGGGGGCAATCAGCCCCAGCATTTT

v_gene: TRBV4-3
d_gene: -
abundance: -
len: 13
j_gene: TRBJ2-3
CDR3aa: CASSQDYRGNQNF
CDR3nt: TGCGCCAGCAGCCAAGATTATAGAGGGAACCAAAATTTT

v_gene: TRBV6-5
d_gene: -
abundance: -
len: 15
j_gene: TRBJ1-5
CDR3aa: CASRSGGFGNQPQHF
CDR3nt: TGTGCCAGCAGATCTGGGGGGTTTGGCAATCAGCCCCAGCATTTT

v_gene: TRBV20-1
d_gene: -
abundance: once
len: 14
j_gene: TRBJ2-2
CDR3aa: CSASYRAHTGELFF
CDR3nt: TGCAGTGCTAGTTACAGGGCACACACCGGGGAGCTGTTTTTT

v_gene: TRBV6-2/TRBV6-3
d_gene: -
abundance: -
len: 15
j_gene: TRBJ1-1
CDR3aa: CASSPVLTRGTEAFF
CDR3nt: TGTGCCAGCAGTCCCGTCCTAACCCGCGGGACTGAAGCTTTCTTT

v_gene: TRBV14
d_gene: TRBD1
abundance: -
len: 18
j_gene: TRBJ1-5
CDR3aa: CASRHYYRQGASNQPQHF
CDR3nt: TGTGCCAGCAGACATTACTACCGACAGGGGGCTTCCAATCAGCCCCAGCATTTT

v_gene: TRBV28
d_gene: TRBD1
abundance: -
len: 15
j_gene: TRBJ2-5
CDR3aa: CASSTRQGDQETQYF
CDR3nt: TGTGCCAGCAGTACTCGACAGGGGGATCAAGAGACCCAGTACTTC

v_gene: TRBV12-5
d_gene: TRBD1
abundance: -
len: 16
j_gene: TRBJ1-5
CDR3aa: CASGLRTGWRDQPQHF
CDR3nt: TGTGCTAGTGGTCTAAGGACAGGTTGGCGGGATCAGCCCCAGCATTTT

v_gene: TRBV9
d_gene: -
abundance: once
len: 14
j_gene: TRBJ2-1
CDR3aa: CASSVVGTSNEQFF
CDR3nt: TGTGCCAGCAGCGTAGTGGGGACTTCGAATGAGCAGTTCTTC

v_gene: TRBV10-1
d_gene: TRBD2
abundance: once
len: 13
j_gene: TRBJ2-7
CDR3aa: CASSAGGGAGKYF
CDR3nt: TGCGCCAGCAGTGCCGGCGGGGGGGCGGGAAAATACTTC

v_gene: TRBV7-9
d_gene: -
abundance: -
len: 13
j_gene: TRBJ1-1
CDR3aa: CASSLDQNTEAFF
CDR3nt: TGTGCCAGCAGCTTAGATCAGAACACTGAAGCTTTCTTT

v_gene: TRBV23-1
d_gene: -
abundance: -
len: 12
j_gene: TRBJ1-1
CDR3aa: CASRGHQLGTFF
CDR3nt: TGCGCCAGCAGGGGACATCAGCTCGGAACTTTCTTT

v_gene: TRBV7-9
d_gene: -
abundance: -
len: 13
j_gene: TRBJ1-4
CDR3aa: CASSLEEGEKLFF
CDR3nt: TGTGCCAGCAGCTTAGAAGAGGGTGAAAAACTGTTTTTT